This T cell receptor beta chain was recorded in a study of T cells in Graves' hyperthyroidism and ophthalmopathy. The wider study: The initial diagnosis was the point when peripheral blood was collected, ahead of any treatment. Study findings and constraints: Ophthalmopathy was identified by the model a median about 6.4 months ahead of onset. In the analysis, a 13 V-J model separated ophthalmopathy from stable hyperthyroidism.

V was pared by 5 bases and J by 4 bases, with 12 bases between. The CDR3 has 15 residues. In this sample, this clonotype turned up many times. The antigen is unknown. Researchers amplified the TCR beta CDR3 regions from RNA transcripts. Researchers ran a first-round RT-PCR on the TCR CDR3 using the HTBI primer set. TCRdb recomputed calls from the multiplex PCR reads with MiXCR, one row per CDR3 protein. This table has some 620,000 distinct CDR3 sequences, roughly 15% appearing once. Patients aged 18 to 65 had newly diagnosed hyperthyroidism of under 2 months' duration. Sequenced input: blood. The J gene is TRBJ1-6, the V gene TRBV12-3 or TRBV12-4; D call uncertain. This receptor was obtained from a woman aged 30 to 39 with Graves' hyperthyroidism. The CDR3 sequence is CASSPVVGYNSPLHF. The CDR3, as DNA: TGTGCCAGCAGTCCCGTGGTAGGATATAATTCACCCCTCCACTTT.